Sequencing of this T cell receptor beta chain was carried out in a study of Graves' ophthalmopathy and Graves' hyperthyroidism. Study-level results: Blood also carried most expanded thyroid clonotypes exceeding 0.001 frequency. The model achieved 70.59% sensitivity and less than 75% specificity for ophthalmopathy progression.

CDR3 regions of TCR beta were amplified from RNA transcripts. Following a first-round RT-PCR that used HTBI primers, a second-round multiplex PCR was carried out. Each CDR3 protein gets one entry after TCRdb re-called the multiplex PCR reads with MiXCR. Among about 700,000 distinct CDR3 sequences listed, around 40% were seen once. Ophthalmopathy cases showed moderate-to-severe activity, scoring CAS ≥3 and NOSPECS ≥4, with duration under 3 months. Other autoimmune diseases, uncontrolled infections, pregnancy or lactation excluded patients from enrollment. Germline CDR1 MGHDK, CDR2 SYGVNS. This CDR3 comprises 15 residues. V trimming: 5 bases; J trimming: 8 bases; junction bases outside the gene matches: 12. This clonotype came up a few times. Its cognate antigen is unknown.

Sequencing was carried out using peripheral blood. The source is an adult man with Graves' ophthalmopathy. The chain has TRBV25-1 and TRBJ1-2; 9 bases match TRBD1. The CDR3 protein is CASSLRDRELGGYTF. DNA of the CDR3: TGTGCCAGCAGTCTACGGGACAGGGAATTGGGCGGCTACACCTTC.